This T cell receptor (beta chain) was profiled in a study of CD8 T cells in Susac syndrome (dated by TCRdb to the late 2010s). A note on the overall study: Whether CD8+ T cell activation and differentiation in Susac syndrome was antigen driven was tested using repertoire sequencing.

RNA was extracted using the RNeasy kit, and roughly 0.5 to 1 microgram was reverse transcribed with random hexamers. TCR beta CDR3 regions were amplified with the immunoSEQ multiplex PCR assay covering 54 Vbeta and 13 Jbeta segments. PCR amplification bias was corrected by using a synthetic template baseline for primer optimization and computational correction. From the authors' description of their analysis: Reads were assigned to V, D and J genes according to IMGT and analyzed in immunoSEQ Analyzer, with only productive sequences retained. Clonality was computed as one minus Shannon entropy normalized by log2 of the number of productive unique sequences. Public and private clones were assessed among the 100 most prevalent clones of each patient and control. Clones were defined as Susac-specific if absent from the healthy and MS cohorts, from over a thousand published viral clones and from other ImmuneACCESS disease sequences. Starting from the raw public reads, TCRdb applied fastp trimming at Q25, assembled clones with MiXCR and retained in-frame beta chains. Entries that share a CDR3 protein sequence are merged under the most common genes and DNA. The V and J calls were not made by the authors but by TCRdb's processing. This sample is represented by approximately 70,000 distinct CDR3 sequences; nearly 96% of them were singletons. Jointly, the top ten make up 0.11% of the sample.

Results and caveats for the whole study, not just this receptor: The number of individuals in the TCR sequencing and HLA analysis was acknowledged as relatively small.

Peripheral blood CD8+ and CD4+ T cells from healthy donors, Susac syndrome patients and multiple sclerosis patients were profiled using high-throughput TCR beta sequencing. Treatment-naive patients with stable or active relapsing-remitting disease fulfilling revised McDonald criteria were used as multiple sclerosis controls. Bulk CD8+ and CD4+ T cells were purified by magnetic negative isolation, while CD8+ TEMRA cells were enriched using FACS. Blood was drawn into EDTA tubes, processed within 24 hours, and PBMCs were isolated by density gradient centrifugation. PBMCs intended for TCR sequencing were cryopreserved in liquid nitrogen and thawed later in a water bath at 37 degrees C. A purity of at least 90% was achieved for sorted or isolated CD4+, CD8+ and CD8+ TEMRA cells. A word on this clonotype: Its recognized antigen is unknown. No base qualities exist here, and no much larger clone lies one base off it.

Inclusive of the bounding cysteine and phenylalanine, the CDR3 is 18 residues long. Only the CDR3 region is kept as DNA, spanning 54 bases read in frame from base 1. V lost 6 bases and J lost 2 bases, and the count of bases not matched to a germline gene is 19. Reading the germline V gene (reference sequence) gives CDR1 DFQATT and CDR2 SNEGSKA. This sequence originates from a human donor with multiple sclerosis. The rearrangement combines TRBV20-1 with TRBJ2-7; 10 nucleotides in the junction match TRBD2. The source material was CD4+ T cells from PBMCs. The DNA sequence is TGCAGTGCCCAGACAGGGATCCTTAGCGGGGGGATGACCTACGAGCAGTACTTC. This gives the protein CSAQTGILSGGMTYEQYF.